The clone carrying this T cell receptor (beta chain) was seen a handful of times. The target antigen is unknown. This sample was included in a study of response to subunit inactivated influenza vaccine. A single record per CDR3 protein comes from TCRdb applying MiXCR to the RT-PCR reads. The sample lists roughly 570,000 distinct CDR3 sequences, roughly 13% occurring once. Whole-study results and caveats: Authors suggested each seasonal flu vaccination may recruit only limited numbers of new T cells.

There are 16 residues in the CDR3. V trimming: 6 bases; J trimming: 5 bases; junction bases outside the gene matches: 12. The V gene's germline CDR1 is MDHEN and CDR2 SYDVKM. The source is a man between 45 and 60 years old who received an inactivated influenza vaccine. This sequence joins TRBV28 and TRBJ2-1; 8 positions agree with TRBD2. The specimen comprised PBMCs from blood, sampled about 40 days after vaccination. The CDR3 region has the DNA TGTGCCAGCAGGAGACAGAGAACGGGGGGGAACAATGAGCAGTTCTTC. Translating gives CASRRQRTGGNNEQFF.